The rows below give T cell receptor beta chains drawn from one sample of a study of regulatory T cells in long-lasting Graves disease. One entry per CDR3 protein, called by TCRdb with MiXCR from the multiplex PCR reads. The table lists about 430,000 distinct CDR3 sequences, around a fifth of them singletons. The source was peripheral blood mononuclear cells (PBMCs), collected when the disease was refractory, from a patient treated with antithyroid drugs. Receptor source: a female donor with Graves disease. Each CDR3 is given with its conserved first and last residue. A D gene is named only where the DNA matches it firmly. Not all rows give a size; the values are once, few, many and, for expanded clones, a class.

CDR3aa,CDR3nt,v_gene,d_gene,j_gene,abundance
CASSLGGTAEAFF,TGTGCCAGCAGCTTGGGGGGCACCGCTGAAGCTTTCTTT,TRBV5-6,NA,TRBJ1-1,few
CASRGQPYNSPLHF,TGTGCCAGCAGGGGACAGCCCTATAATTCACCCCTCCACTTT,TRBV27,TRBD1,TRBJ1-6,many
CASSWDSNQPQHF,TGTGCCAGCAGTTGGGACAGCAATCAGCCCCAGCATTTT,TRBV5-1,NA,TRBJ1-5,NA
CAWRGSYNSPLHF,TGTGCCTGGAGGGGGTCCTATAATTCACCCCTCCACTTT,TRBV30,NA,TRBJ1-6,many
CSASSSGWTGDSNQPQHF,TGCAGTGCTAGTTCAAGTGGGTGGACAGGGGATAGCAATCAGCCCCAGCATTTT,TRBV20-1,TRBD1,TRBJ1-5,NA
CASSEVNRAEQYF,TGTGCCAGCAGTGAAGTCAACAGGGCCGAGCAGTACTTC,TRBV2,NA,TRBJ2-7,many
CASSPTSWKANYGYTF,TGTGCCAGCTCACCGACGTCGTGGAAAGCTAACTATGGCTACACCTTC,TRBV18,NA,TRBJ1-2,NA
CASSSPGAPGEQYF,TGTGCCAGCAGTTCCCCGGGAGCCCCTGGCGAGCAGTACTTC,TRBV28,NA,TRBJ2-7,many
CAISDGYRETQYF,TGTGCCATCAGTGACGGATATAGAGAGACCCAGTACTTC,TRBV10-3,NA,TRBJ2-5,NA
CASRHPDRGNTEAFF,TGCGCCAGCAGACATCCAGACAGGGGAAACACTGAAGCTTTCTTT,TRBV5-1,TRBD1,TRBJ1-1,many
CASSTPGRKYEQYF,TGTGCCAGCAGCACCCCCGGACGAAAATACGAGCAGTACTTC,TRBV3-1,NA,TRBJ2-7,many
CATSDPDTSKYTEAFF,TGTGCCACCAGTGATCCGGACACCTCGAAGTACACTGAAGCTTTCTTT,TRBV24-1,NA,TRBJ1-1,many
CASSSGFGYTF,TGTGCCAGCAGTTCAGGGTTTGGCTACACCTTC,TRBV27,NA,TRBJ1-2,NA
CSETGTTQETQYF,TGCAGCGAAACCGGGACAACCCAAGAGACCCAGTACTTC,TRBV20-1,NA,TRBJ2-5,NA
CASQRGHSYEQYF,TGTGCCAGCCAGAGGGGACACAGCTACGAGCAGTACTTC,TRBV2,NA,TRBJ2-7,many
CSASVTMGEQYF,TGCAGTGCTAGCGTGACTATGGGCGAGCAGTACTTC,TRBV20-1,NA,TRBJ2-7,few
CASSYTRFGTGELFF,TGCGCCAGCAGCTACACTAGATTTGGCACCGGGGAGCTGTTTTTT,TRBV5-1,NA,TRBJ2-2,many
CARSPPTGSDTEAFF,TGTGCCCGCAGTCCCCCTACAGGGTCGGACACTGAAGCTTTCTTT,TRBV30,NA,TRBJ1-1,NA
CASSMSVRGMSEQYF,TGTGCCAGTAGTATGTCGGTCAGGGGGATGTCCGAGCAGTACTTC,TRBV19,TRBD1,TRBJ2-7,many
CASSAGGLAGGYEQYF,TGTGCCAGCAGCGCGGGGGGGCTAGCGGGAGGATACGAGCAGTACTTC,TRBV7-9,TRBD2,TRBJ2-7,few
CASSQDGTGRQPQHF,TGCGCCAGCAGCCAAGACGGGACAGGGCGTCAGCCCCAGCATTTT,TRBV4-1,TRBD1,TRBJ1-5,NA
CASSMTSATDTQYF,TGTGCCAGTAGTATGACTAGCGCTACAGATACGCAGTATTTT,TRBV19,TRBD2,TRBJ2-3,NA
CASSPGQGALYHEQFF,TGCGCCAGCAGCCCCGGGCAGGGGGCTCTGTACCATGAGCAGTTCTTC,TRBV5-1,TRBD1,TRBJ2-1,NA
CASTFGREYGYTF,TGTGCCAGCACCTTCGGCAGGGAGTATGGCTACACCTTC,TRBV11-2,NA,TRBJ1-2,many
CASSVGTGSWETQYF,TGTGCCAGCAGCGTAGGGACAGGGTCTTGGGAGACCCAGTACTTC,TRBV9,TRBD1,TRBJ2-5,many
CASSLAGGPWQETQYF,TGTGCCAGCAGCTTGGCTGGAGGGCCTTGGCAAGAGACCCAGTACTTC,TRBV7-9,NA,TRBJ2-5,few
CASSSGTEAFF,TGCGCCAGCAGCTCCGGTACTGAAGCTTTCTTT,TRBV7-3,NA,TRBJ1-1,many
CASSLGPGGEQYF,TGTGCCAGCAGCTTAGGGCCCGGAGGGGAGCAGTACTTC,TRBV7-9,NA,TRBJ2-7,NA
CASSPTVGNTGELFF,TGTGCCAGCAGTCCCACGGTAGGGAACACCGGGGAGCTGTTTTTT,TRBV28,NA,TRBJ2-2,many
CASRKGGLADTQYF,TGTGCCAGCAGAAAGGGGGGGTTGGCAGATACGCAGTATTTT,TRBV27,NA,TRBJ2-3,few
CASSFRGELFF,TGTGCCAGCAGTTTCAGGGGGGAGCTGTTTTTT,TRBV12-3/TRBV12-4,NA,TRBJ2-2,many
CASSRPFVATNEKLFF,TGTGCCAGCAGCCGCCCGTTCGTAGCCACTAATGAAAAACTGTTTTTT,TRBV11-2,NA,TRBJ1-4,NA
CSARTDTQYF,TGCAGTGCTAGAACAGATACGCAGTATTTT,TRBV20-1,NA,TRBJ2-3,NA
CASSLYRLSSYNSPLHF,TGTGCCAGCAGTTTATACCGGCTGAGCTCCTATAATTCACCCCTCCACTTT,TRBV28,NA,TRBJ1-6,many
CASSLGMEGQGQPQHF,TGTGCCAGCAGCTTAGGGATGGAGGGCCAAGGTCAGCCCCAGCATTTT,TRBV7-9,NA,TRBJ1-5,NA
CASRGQADTQYF,TGTGCCAGCAGGGGTCAGGCGGATACGCAGTATTTT,TRBV28,NA,TRBJ2-3,few
CASSPFTGQGAYEQYF,TGTGCCAGCAGCCCCTTCACGGGACAGGGTGCGTACGAGCAGTACTTC,TRBV16,TRBD1,TRBJ2-7,NA
CASRFWQGVSYNEQFF,TGTGCCAGCAGGTTTTGGCAGGGGGTCTCCTACAATGAGCAGTTCTTC,TRBV7-9,TRBD1,TRBJ2-1,once
CASSYRASGKETQYF,TGTGCCAGCTCATACAGGGCTAGCGGGAAAGAGACCCAGTACTTC,TRBV5-4,TRBD2,TRBJ2-5,few
CASSLYHKNIQYF,TGTGCCAGCAGTTTGTACCACAAAAACATTCAGTACTTC,TRBV28,NA,TRBJ2-4,many